These 19 T cell receptor beta chains came from one sample sequenced in a study of cytomegalovirus exposure and HLA in healthy donors. The PCR made use of 60 Vbeta and 13 Jbeta primers. Sequenced by immunoSEQ multiplex PCR; TCRdb stores in-frame clones only, minus some. The repertoire holds 110,000 or so clones, with approximately 75% as singletons. What was sequenced was PBMCs. These receptors originate from a man in his fifties in good health and CMV-seropositive.

J is TRBJ1-1 and V is TRBV19; 9 bases match TRBD1. The germline gives CDR1 LNHDA, CDR2 SQIVND (reference sequence). This CDR3 comprises 15 residues. V shed 1 base, J shed 4 bases, and the junction held 4 bases outside the gene matches. For the CDR3, the DNA is TGTGCCAGTAGTATAGGGGACAGGGCATCCACTGAAGCTTTCTTT. It codes for CASSIGDRASTEAFF.

The V gene is TRBV6-1, the J gene TRBJ2-3; D might be TRBD2 (6 bases). The CDR3 extends over 16 amino acids. V dropped 3 bases and J dropped 3 bases, with 16 bases sitting between them. From germline, CDR1 is MNHNS and CDR2 SASEGT. The CDR3 DNA follows: TGTGCCAGCAGTGATCCCGGGGGAAGAGGGACAGATACGCAGTATTTT. Translated, it gives CASSDPGGRGTDTQYF.

The chain links TRBV6-1 to TRBJ2-7, with 9 bases that match TRBD2. V was pared by 11 bases and J by 4 bases, with 9 bases of the junction left unmatched. This CDR3 is 13 amino acids long. The germline gives CDR1 MNHNS, CDR2 SASEGT. This CDR3 reads CAGKAGGGYEQYF. CDR3 sequence (DNA): TGTGCCGGGAAAGCGGGGGGCGGTTACGAGCAGTACTTC.

As concerns this clone: Other DNA sequences within the sample encode an identical CDR3. V is TRBV6-6 and J is TRBJ1-6, with TRBD1 matching over 7 bases. CDR1 and CDR2 (germline): MNHNY, SVGAGI (reference sequence). Unmatched junction bases numbered 3, after V lost 4 bases and J lost 6 bases. This CDR3 contains 14 residues. CDR3 in amino acids: CASSLTGINSPLHF. CDR3 coding DNA: TGTGCCAGCAGTTTGACAGGGATTAATTCACCCCTCCACTTT.

The chain employs TRBV19 and TRBJ2-2; 10 nucleotides match TRBD2. The V gene's germline CDR1 is LNHDA and CDR2 SQIVND (reference sequence). After removal of 0 bases from V and 3 bases from J, the junction contained 10 bases not matched to a gene. The CDR3 length is 19 residues. The CDR3 reads CASSIEASGSVVYTGELFF. The CDR3, as DNA: TGTGCCAGTAGTATAGAAGCTAGCGGGAGTGTTGTATACACCGGGGAGCTGTTTTTT.

The count of this clone is one. This rearrangement joins TRBV5-1 to TRBJ2-1; TRBD2 matches 12 bases. V was clipped by 1 base and J by 12 bases; unmatched bases: 20. CDR1 and CDR2 (germline): SGHRS, YFSETQ. CDR3 length equals 19 residues. The CDR3 region is CASSLPSGRASGDSSRQFF. Here the CDR3 DNA reads TGCGCCAGCAGCTTGCCTAGCGGGAGGGCCTCAGGGGATAGTTCCCGGCAGTTCTTC. Together with reference TRBV5-1 and TRBJ2-1, the CDR3 gives the full variable domain: KAGVTQTPRYLIKTRGQQVTLSCSPISGHRSVSWYQQTPGQGLQFLFEYFSETQRNKGNFPGRFSGRQFSNSRSEMNVSTLELGDSALYLCASSLPSGRASGDSSRQFFGPGTRLTVL.

The chain employs TRBV30 and TRBJ2-2; the D gene is possibly TRBD1 (5 bases). The germline V gene encodes CDR1 GTSNPN and CDR2 SVGIG (reference sequence). The CDR3 has 13 residues. V shed 2 bases and J shed 5 bases, with 9 bases lying between them. Here the CDR3 DNA reads TGTGCCTGGAGTACCCAGGGAACCGGGGAGCTGTTTTTT. It translates to CAWSTQGTGELFF.

This clone is medium-sized (0.01 to 0.1%) within its sample. The V gene is TRBV4-1, the J gene TRBJ1-2; unclear D gene. CDR3 length equals 15 residues. Germline CDR1 MGHRA, CDR2 YSYEKL. Trimming took 6 bases from V and 5 from J, leaving 19 bases between them. The CDR3 coding sequence is TGCGCCAGCAGACACGACCGCGGGATCAATTATGGCTACACCTTC. This codes for CASRHDRGINYGYTF.

A few counts support this clone. The chain recombines TRBV19 with TRBJ2-6, with D maybe TRBD1 (6 bases). V was cut by 5 bases and J by 1 base, with 15 bases left in between. The CDR3 is 17 amino acids. Germline values: CDR1 LNHDA, CDR2 SQIVND (reference sequence). CDR3 nucleotide sequence: TGTGCCAGTAGTGAACCGCGTGGACAGTCTGGGGCCAACGTCCTGACTTTC. Amino acid sequence: CASSEPRGQSGANVLTF.

This clone was detected only once. V and J are TRBV2 and TRBJ2-1; TRBD1 might be the D (5 bases). CDR1 and CDR2 from the germline V gene are SNHLY and FYNNEI. Deletions cut 4 bases from V and 9 bases from J, with 19 bases between. This CDR3 contains 15 residues. The CDR3 DNA follows: TGTGCCAGCAGTGCCCAGGACACTTTTAGTACTGAGCAGTTCTTC. It specifies CASSAQDTFSTEQFF.

A few counts support this clone. The V and J genes are TRBV11-2 and TRBJ1-2; perhaps TRBD1 as D (5 bases). Trimming took off 2 bases at V and 4 bases at J, with 14 bases between the two ends. This CDR3 spans 15 amino acids. CDR1 is SGHAT and CDR2 is FQNNGV in the germline V gene. The CDR3 coding sequence is TGTGCCAGCAGCTTAAATCAGGGCGGAATCTATGGCTACACCTTC. Residues: CASSLNQGGIYGYTF.

V is TRBV6-5 and J is TRBJ2-5; 7 bases align to TRBD2. Matching the DNA end better, TRBJ2-7 makes the J call doubtful. The CDR3 is 15 amino acids. Germline assignment: CDR1 MNHEY and CDR2 SVGAGI. The CDR3: CASSYGRRGSYEQYF. The CDR3 DNA reads as TGTGCCAGCAGTTACGGCAGGCGGGGGTCCTACGAGCAGTACTTC.

This chain links TRBV9 with TRBJ1-2, with D hard to call. The CDR3 is made up of 15 amino acids. Germline CDR1 and CDR2: SGDLS and YYNGEE. V dropped 1 base and J dropped 6 bases, with 16 bases sitting between them. CDR3 region: CASSVTDVWRHGYTF. CDR3 bases: TGTGCCAGCAGCGTAACGGACGTTTGGAGGCATGGCTACACCTTC.

This chain joins TRBV7-9 and TRBJ1-1, with TRBD1 identical over 7 bases. The J segment lost 3 bases and the V segment lost 1 base, leaving 2 bases of the junction unmatched. Germline V gene sequence: CDR1 SEHNR, CDR2 FQNEAQ (reference sequence). This CDR3 is 14 amino acids long. CDR3 nucleotide sequence: TGTGCCAGCAGCTTAGAGGGACAGCACACTGAAGCTTTCTTT. Translating it yields CASSLEGQHTEAFF. The entire variable domain, with the rest obtained from reference TRBV7-9 and TRBJ1-1, is as follows: DTGVSQNPRHKITKRGQNVTFRCDPISEHNRLYWYRQTLGQGPEFLTYFQNEAQLEKSRLLSDRFSAERPKGSFSTLEIQRTEQGDSAMYLCASSLEGQHTEAFFGQGTRLTVV.

The genes are TRBV6-1 and TRBJ1-2; TRBD1 matches at 12 bases. Germline V gives CDR1 MNHNS, CDR2 SASEGT. V lost 8 bases, J lost 3 bases, and 7 bases stayed unmatched. The CDR3 is made up of 15 amino acids. CDR3 residues: CASGGTGGFYYGYTF. As DNA, the CDR3 is TGTGCCAGCGGGGGGACAGGGGGCTTCTACTATGGCTACACCTTC.

The chain has TRBV29-1 and TRBJ2-7; 8 bases fit TRBD2. CDR3 length equals 14 residues. The germline gives CDR1 SQVTM, CDR2 ANQGSEA. The junction had 12 bases not matched to a gene; V was cut back by 4 bases and J by 7 bases. DNA of the CDR3: TGCAGCGTTGGCGGGGGGCCCGAATGGCAAGAGCAGTACTTC. As protein: CSVGGGPEWQEQYF.

The CDR3 region is CASSRTGVSYEQYF. The CDR3, as DNA: TGTGCCAGCAGCCGGACAGGGGTCTCCTACGAGCAGTACTTC. The rearrangement uses TRBV7-2 and TRBJ2-7, with 9 bases lining up with TRBD1. The ends lost 5 bases at V and 0 bases at J; junction bases unmatched: 2. Germline lookup yields CDR1 SGHTA and CDR2 FQGNSA. CDR3 length equals 14 residues.

The genes are TRBV9 and TRBJ2-3; maybe TRBD2 (6 bases). Trimming pared 6 bases from V and 2 bases from J, leaving 13 bases between. Germline-derived CDR1 and CDR2 are SGDLS and YYNGEE. This CDR3 spans 14 amino acids. In DNA form, the CDR3 reads TGTGCCAGCACTTCTGGGGGGTACACAGATACGCAGTATTTT. It codes for CASTSGGYTDTQYF.

This clone was recorded once. The chain links TRBV11-2 to TRBJ2-7; 11 nucleotides match TRBD1. The germline CDR1 and CDR2 sequences are SGHAT and FQNNGV. CDR3 length: 15 residues. Trimming took 3 bases from V and 7 from J; bases not matched to a gene: 8. The CDR3 reads CASSFNQGQGVEQYF. The DNA for the CDR3 is TGTGCCAGCAGCTTCAACCAGGGACAGGGGGTTGAGCAGTACTTC.